The clone carrying this TCR beta chain was seen only a few times. Its specificity is unknown. This sample is part of a study of early T cells in non-severe SARS-CoV-2 infection. Study context: Chains were not paired, and sequencing was done on bulk RNA from unsorted whole blood.

The TCR library protocol was used to attach unique molecular identifiers. These identifiers were attached to individual cDNA molecules. TCRdb fed the 5' RACE reads into MiXCR, producing one record per CDR3 protein. The sample includes 55,000 to 70,000 distinct CDR3 sequences, about a tenth of them seen just once. The CDR3 sequence is 15 residues long. Trimming left V 6 bases short and J 10 bases short, with 19 bases between. Study-wide results and limits: VDJdb matching skewed toward anti-spike CD8 responses, missing private and CD4 specificities.

This TCR derives from an adult who was a healthcare worker with PCR-confirmed SARS-CoV-2 infection or an uninfected control (not recorded which). The sample taken for sequencing was whole blood. The chain employs TRBV12-3 or TRBV12-4 and TRBJ1-6; the D is unclear. This CDR3 is CASSPIGGIQSPLHF. DNA of the CDR3: TGTGCCAGCAGCCCCATAGGTGGGATTCAGTCACCCCTCCACTTT.